Each of the 15 T cell receptor beta chains below was sequenced from the same sample in a study of T cells after yellow fever vaccination. MiXCR, run by TCRdb on the 5' RACE reads, gives a single entry per CDR3 protein. Of 450,000 to 600,000 distinct CDR3 sequences in the sample, approximately 16% were seen once. The sample in question was PBMCs, obtained 4 to 6 days after the first yellow fever vaccination. These receptors came from a man aged 18 to 29 who received the YFV17D yellow fever vaccine.

This clonotype has more than one count but fewer than ten. The genes are TRBV3-1 and TRBJ2-7; 13 bases map to TRBD2. The CDR3 loop spans 16 amino acids. Losses at the gene ends were 4 bases for V and 5 bases for J; bases not matched to a gene: 8. The germline V gene has CDR1 LGHDT and CDR2 YNNKEL (reference sequence). The CDR3, as DNA: TGTGCCAGCAGCCCCTCGACTAGCGGGGGGTGCGACGAGCAGTACTTC. Encoded protein: CASSPSTSGGCDEQYF.

As regards this clonotype: An end of the junction does not agree with germline; a read error may underlie this. The chain couples TRBV4-3 to TRBJ1-4, with TRBD1 identical over 8 bases. This CDR3 has 16 residues. Per germline, CDR1 LGHNA and CDR2 YSLEER. CDR3 in DNA: TGCACCAGCAGCCGAAAGAAACGGACAGGGAATGAAAAACTGTTTTTT. Protein product: CTSSRKKRTGNEKLFF.

This chain joins TRBV7-9 and TRBJ1-1; the D is unclear. There are 12 residues in the CDR3. V lost 7 bases, J lost 5 bases, and 11 bases lay in between. In germline, CDR1 is SEHNR, CDR2 FQNEAQ (reference sequence). The DNA for the CDR3 is TGTGCCAGCATGTTAAGGTTGACTGAAGCTTTCTTT. It is translated as CASMLRLTEAFF.

The chain recombines TRBV4-3 with TRBJ2-1; D gene unclear. The CDR3 covers 13 residues. With 5 bases removed from V and 8 bases from J, the gap between germline ends came to 13 bases. Germline V gene data show CDR1 as LGHNA and CDR2 as YSLEER. Written as DNA, the CDR3 is TGCGCCAGCAGCAAGACGCGAGTGGATGAGCAGTTCTTC. Its translation is CASSKTRVDEQFF.

The chain carries TRBV7-3 and TRBJ2-3; no reliable D call. The V gene's germline CDR1 is SGHTA and CDR2 FQGTGA. The V gene lost 5 bases and the J gene lost 6 bases, with 12 bases spanning the gap. The CDR3 length is 13 residues. Here the CDR3 reads CASSPLAADTQYF. The CDR3 coding sequence is TGTGCCAGCAGCCCCCTGGCAGCGGATACGCAGTATTTT.

This clonotype was seen a handful of times. This chain joins TRBV5-1 and TRBJ1-2, with 7 bases that match TRBD1. J gave up 2 bases and V 1 base, and 2 bases lay outside the gene matches. Germline CDR1 and CDR2: SGHRS and YFSETQ. This CDR3 region has 14 residues. The CDR3 DNA follows: TGCGCCAGCAGCTTGCAGGGACAGAACTATGGCTACACCTTC. Protein product: CASSLQGQNYGYTF.

This CDR3 is CASRGAGGWNEQFF. DNA of the CDR3: TGTGCCAGCAGAGGGGCGGGGGGGTGGAATGAGCAGTTCTTC. The chain carries TRBV6-2 or TRBV6-3 and TRBJ2-1; 9 nucleotides line up with TRBD2. CDR1 is MNHEY, CDR2 SVGEGT, per germline. The V and J ends lost 6 bases and 7 bases, in that order; junction bases with no gene match: 7. The CDR3 length is 14 residues.

The V gene is TRBV29-1, the J gene TRBJ1-5; D not certain. Looked up from germline, CDR1 is SQVTM and CDR2 is ANQGSEA. V was shortened by 7 bases and J by 7 bases, with 17 bases between the two germline ends. This CDR3 comprises 13 residues. The CDR3 region is CSAAAEVGQPQHF. The CDR3 DNA reads as TGCAGCGCCGCGGCCGAGGTGGGACAGCCCCAGCATTTT.

The rearrangement links TRBV27 to TRBJ1-5, with 10 bases identical to TRBD1. The V gene end was trimmed by 3 bases and the J gene end by 9 bases; junction bases not matched to a gene: 5. Germline values: CDR1 MNHEY, CDR2 SMNVEV (reference sequence). This CDR3 spans 14 amino acids. The CDR3 region is CASSFRDRGRPQHF. The CDR3, as DNA: TGTGCCAGCAGTTTCCGGGACAGGGGACGGCCCCAGCATTTT.

The gene calls are TRBV20-1 and TRBJ2-3; 7 bases align to TRBD1. The CDR3 runs to 18 residues. CDR1 DFQATT and CDR2 SNEGSKA come from the germline V gene (reference sequence). The V and J ends lost 4 bases and 0 bases, in that order; junction bases with no gene match: 16. The CDR3, as DNA: TGCAGTGCTACCGGCCAGGGGGTGGAGATACTCAGCACAGATACGCAGTATTTT. Amino acid sequence: CSATGQGVEILSTDTQYF.

The chain has TRBV20-1 and TRBJ2-7; possibly TRBD1 for D (5 bases). CDR1 is DFQATT, CDR2 SNEGSKA, per germline (reference sequence). The CDR3 loop spans 14 amino acids. The V end was cut by 0 bases, the J end by 3 bases, with 12 bases between. The CDR3 reads CSARDQGGFYEQYV. The CDR3 DNA reads TGCAGTGCTAGAGATCAGGGCGGTTTCTACGAGCAGTACGTC.

The V call is TRBV25-1, the J call TRBJ2-1; 11 bases match TRBD2. Germline V gene sequence: CDR1 MGHDK, CDR2 SYGVNS. V lost 3 bases to trimming and J lost 3 bases; unmatched junction nucleotides: 4. The CDR3 has 16 residues. CDR3 DNA sequence: TGTGCCAGCAGTGACAGACTAGCGGGGAGCTACAATGAGCAGTTCTTC. Translated: CASSDRLAGSYNEQFF.

Many counts were recorded for this clonotype. The V and J genes are TRBV4-3 and TRBJ2-2; no clear D. V gave up 0 bases and J gave up 12 bases, with 20 bases separating them. The CDR3 is made up of 16 amino acids. Germline V gene lookup returns CDR1 LGHNA and CDR2 YSLEER. The CDR3 protein is CASSQEASFRLMKLFF. CDR3 coding DNA: TGCGCCAGCAGCCAAGAGGCTTCTTTTCGGCTGATGAAGCTGTTTTTT.

This clonotype was seen more than once but under ten times. The CDR3 is CASSLFTIASTDTQYF. The CDR3 DNA follows: TGTGCCAGCAGTTTGTTTACTATAGCTAGCACAGATACGCAGTATTTT. The genes are TRBV27 and TRBJ2-3; D gene uncertain. The CDR3 spans 16 residues. The germline gives CDR1 MNHEY, CDR2 SMNVEV (reference sequence). The ends were cut back, 3 bases at V and 0 bases at J, with 13 bases in the middle.

In this sample, this clonotype turned up a few times. The rearrangement uses TRBV21-1 and TRBJ1-4; the D call of TRBD1 is as the table states it, not checked on the DNA. TRBV21-1 is labeled a pseudogene. The length of the CDR3 is 14 residues. The CDR3 sequence: CASRRDSQNEKLFF. The CDR3 region has the DNA TGTGCCAGCAGAAGGGACAGTCAAAATGAAAAACTGTTTTTT.